This TCR beta chain was sequenced in a study of blood T cells in healthy people across ages. V lost 11 bases, J lost 4 bases, and 23 bases lay in between. CDR1 is SGHTA and CDR2 is FQGNSA in the germline V gene. The CDR3 is made up of 15 amino acids. A second PCR, run for roughly 7 to 12 cycles, used a sample-barcoded 5' primer plus a J-beta primer mix. A single record per CDR3 protein comes from TCRdb applying MiXCR to the 5' RACE reads. The data contain around 1,600,000 distinct CDR3 sequences, under 55% of them seen just once; the ten biggest clones take up about 4%. Material: blood. The chain uses TRBV7-2 and TRBJ2-5; D possibly matches TRBD1 or TRBD2 (5 bases each). The sequence was collected from a young woman in good health. The CDR3 DNA follows: TGTGCCTCGAGAGGCGGTATGATGGGGACAGAGACCCAGTACTTC. Protein: CASRGGMMGTETQYF.